The clone carrying this TCR beta chain has a handful of counts. Its matching antigen is unknown. The entry originates in a study of early T cells in non-severe SARS-CoV-2 infection. Study-wide context: Sequencing of bulk RNA from unsorted whole blood was done, without chain pairing.

Individual cDNA molecules each received unique molecular identifiers attached to them. TCRdb analysed the 5' RACE reads with MiXCR anew, one entry per CDR3 protein. The sample lists more than 95,000 distinct CDR3 sequences, roughly 9.6% seen once, with just over 4.5% in the top ten. General study findings and limits: Clonotype matching in VDJdb favored anti-spike CD8 responses and did not capture private and CD4 specificities.

Trimming took off 4 bases at V and 3 bases at J, with 12 bases between the two ends. The CDR3 is 13 amino acids. Germline CDR1 DFQATT, CDR2 SNEGSKA (reference sequence). The V and J genes are TRBV20-1 and TRBJ1-1, with unresolved D. The receptor's source is an adult who was a healthcare worker with PCR-confirmed SARS-CoV-2 infection or an uninfected control (not recorded which). The sequenced sample was whole blood, obtained at baseline. The CDR3 nucleotides are TGCAGTGCTATAGGTCATGGGGACACTGAAGCTTTCTTT. Translation gives CSAIGHGDTEAFF.